This T cell receptor beta chain was sequenced for a study of blood T cells in healthy people across ages. PCR was performed a second time for roughly 7 to 12 cycles using a sample-barcoded 5' primer and a J-beta primer mix. Carrying 12 random nucleotides, a template-switch adaptor labeled each individual cDNA molecule. TCRdb redid the calling of the 5' RACE reads with MiXCR, one entry per CDR3 protein. The sample holds approximately 960,000 distinct CDR3 sequences, 25% to 30% seen once. Many counts were recorded for this clonotype. Trimming took 3 bases from V and 0 from J, leaving 5 bases between them. Per germline, CDR1 DFQATT and CDR2 SNEGSKA (reference sequence). The CDR3 runs 12 residues. The sample also formed part of further work on T cells of mothers and their children. From that second work: Researchers report slightly higher, though non-significant, overlap in related mother-child pairs than in unrelated pairs.

The rearrangement joins TRBV20-1 to TRBJ1-1; D not certain. The source is a woman aged 40 to 49 in good health. The sequencing input was blood. The CDR3 region has the DNA TGCAGTGCTAGGGTCATGAACACTGAAGCTTTCTTT. Translating gives CSARVMNTEAFF.